These 23 T cell receptor beta chains share one sample of origin, sequenced in a study of T cell changes during pregnancy in multiple sclerosis. The repertoire was sequenced with immunoSEQ multiplex PCR; TCRdb's copy has only in-frame clones and lacks some. Of 20,000 to 25,000 clones in the sample, 91% were seen once. The material was CD4+ T cells from peripheral blood mononuclear cells, obtained after pregnancy. These receptor sequences come from a female donor in good health, enrolled as a control in a pregnancy study.

The DNA of the CDR3 is TGTGCCAGTAGTCGAATATCTGGGAGGAGGAACACTGAAGCTTTCTTT. The encoded protein is CASSRISGRRNTEAFF. The rearrangement links TRBV19 to TRBJ1-1; D is undetermined. The V and J ends lost 5 bases and 1 base respectively, with 17 bases between them. The CDR3 runs to 16 residues. In germline, CDR1 is LNHDA, CDR2 SQIVND (reference sequence). The entire variable domain, with the rest obtained from reference TRBV19 and TRBJ1-1, is as follows: DGGITQSPKYLFRKEGQNVTLSCEQNLNHDAMYWYRQDPGQGLRLIYYSQIVNDFQKGDIAEGYSVSREKKESFPLTVTSAQKNPTAFYLCASSRISGRRNTEAFFGQGTRLTVV.

The chain combines TRBV27 with TRBJ2-1; possible D gene TRBD1, 5 bases. This CDR3 comprises 16 residues. Trimming stripped 0 bases from V and 6 bases from J, with 15 bases between. In germline, CDR1 is MNHEY, CDR2 SMNVEV (reference sequence). DNA for the CDR3: TGTGCCAGCAGTTTATCGAGGCAGGGTGGGATCAATGAGCAGTTCTTC. It specifies CASSLSRQGGINEQFF.

V gene TRBV11-2 combines with J gene TRBJ2-3, with 14 bases matching TRBD2. The germline gives CDR1 SGHAT, CDR2 FQNNGV. J gave up 0 bases and V 5 bases, and 4 bases lay outside the gene matches. The CDR3 spans 17 residues. CDR3 DNA: TGTGCCAGCAGCCGGACTAGCGGGGGGTCGAGCACAGATACGCAGTATTTT. As protein: CASSRTSGGSSTDTQYF. The full variable domain, in which reference TRBV11-2 and TRBJ2-3 provide the parts outside the CDR3, is EAGVAQSPRYKIIEKRQSVAFWCNPISGHATLYWYQQILGQGPKLLIQFQNNGVVDDSQLPKDRFSAERLKGVDSTLKIQPAKLEDSAVYLCASSRTSGGSSTDTQYFGPGTRLTVL.

This clone was found a few times. V gene TRBV25-1 combines with J gene TRBJ2-1, with TRBD2 identical over 8 bases. CDR3 size: 15 residues. The V gene's germline CDR1 is MGHDK and CDR2 SYGVNS. The J segment lost 6 bases and the V segment lost 5 bases, leaving 9 bases of the junction unmatched. This chain's CDR3 is CASSSTSARTNEQFF. CDR3 nucleotides: TGTGCCAGCAGTTCGACTAGCGCCAGAACCAATGAGCAGTTCTTC.

This chain uses TRBV19 with TRBJ1-1; 7 nucleotides agree with TRBD1. The CDR3 consists of 14 residues. Germline CDR1 is LNHDA and CDR2 is SQIVND (reference sequence). J lost 7 bases, V lost 5 bases, and 10 bases had no gene match. The CDR3 DNA sequence: TGTGCCAGTAGTTTGATGACAGGGACCCTTGAAGCTTTCTTT. Translated: CASSLMTGTLEAFF.

The chain is built from TRBV27 and TRBJ2-7; possible D gene TRBD1, 5 bases. Germline values: CDR1 MNHEY, CDR2 SMNVEV (reference sequence). The V end was cut by 6 bases, the J end by 2 bases, with 14 bases between. This CDR3 region has 14 residues. This CDR3 reads CASRLTVLAYEQYF. In DNA form, the CDR3 reads TGTGCCAGCAGGTTGACAGTCCTTGCCTACGAGCAGTACTTC.

This clone was recorded only once. This chain connects TRBV5-1 to TRBJ1-5; D is perhaps TRBD1 (6 bases). Trimming took off 2 bases at V and 5 bases at J, with 11 bases between the two ends. CDR1 is SGHRS, CDR2 YFSETQ, per germline. The CDR3 loop spans 14 amino acids. CDR3: CASSLRGGDQPQHF. In DNA form, the CDR3 reads TGCGCCAGCAGCTTACGAGGGGGGGATCAGCCCCAGCATTTT.

In DNA, the CDR3 is TGTGCCAGCAGTCGGGACATTAATTCACCCCTCCACTTT. Translating it yields CASSRDINSPLHF. The chain is built from TRBV2 and TRBJ1-6; perhaps TRBD1 as D (6 bases). In germline, CDR1 is SNHLY, CDR2 FYNNEI. The CDR3 spans 13 residues. The germline V and J ends were trimmed by 5 bases and 6 bases, with 8 bases remaining between them.

The rearrangement joins TRBV2 to TRBJ2-5, with D tentatively TRBD2 (7 bases). Trimming cost V 8 bases and J 5 bases, with 18 bases left between them. The germline gives CDR1 SNHLY, CDR2 FYNNEI. The CDR3 consists of 14 residues. The CDR3 sequence: CASFRGGAGETQYF. Written as DNA, the CDR3 is TGTGCCAGCTTCAGAGGGGGGGCCGGGGAGACCCAGTACTTC.

This rearrangement joins TRBV11-2 to TRBJ2-5, with TRBD2 matching 8 bases. The CDR3 length is 15 residues. The V and J ends lost 1 base and 5 bases, in that order; junction bases with no gene match: 6. Germline V CDR1 and CDR2: SGHAT, FQNNGV. The CDR3 coding sequence is TGTGCCAGCAGCTTAGGGAGCAGCGGGAGTGAGACCCAGTACTTC. This gives the protein CASSLGSSGSETQYF.

V is TRBV5-1 and J is TRBJ2-2, with TRBD2 matching over 14 bases. V shed 6 bases, J shed 6 bases, and the junction held 1 base outside the gene matches. CDR3 length equals 14 residues. Germline CDR1 SGHRS, CDR2 YFSETQ. DNA of the CDR3: TGCGCCAGCATGGGACTAGCGGGAGCCGGGGAGCTGTTTTTT. It specifies CASMGLAGAGELFF.

This chain uses TRBV7-2 with TRBJ2-4, with TRBD1 identical over 10 bases. The junction had 7 bases not matched to a gene; V was cut back by 4 bases and J by 7 bases. Germline CDR1 and CDR2: SGHTA and FQGNSA. This CDR3 spans 15 amino acids. The CDR3 coding sequence is TGTGCCAGCAGCTACGGTCCGGGACAGGGGAACATTCAGTACTTC. Protein: CASSYGPGQGNIQYF.

The CDR3 nucleotides read TGTGCCAGCATTCCGGATGGGGGGAACTATGGCTACACCTTC. Amino acid sequence: CASIPDGGNYGYTF. The chain has TRBV5-4 and TRBJ1-2; possibly TRBD1 for D (5 bases). V was clipped by 6 bases and J by 2 bases, with 14 bases between them. The CDR3 sequence is 14 residues long. Germline lookup yields CDR1 SGHNT and CDR2 YYREEE (reference sequence).

This sequence joins TRBV7-9 and TRBJ2-5, with TRBD2 as a possible D gene (5 bases). There are 14 residues in the CDR3. The V gene's germline CDR1 is SEHNR and CDR2 FQNEAQ (reference sequence). Trimming pared 4 bases from V and 1 base from J, leaving 10 bases between. The CDR3 nucleotides read TGTGCCAGCAGCTCCCTCGGGGTCCAAGAGACCCAGTACTTC. This gives the protein CASSSLGVQETQYF. Variable domain in full (rest from reference TRBV7-9 and TRBJ2-5): DTGVSQNPRHKITKRGQNVTFRCDPISEHNRLYWYRQTLGQGPEFLTYFQNEAQLEKSRLLSDRFSAERPKGSFSTLEIQRTEQGDSAMYLCASSSLGVQETQYFGPGTRLLVL.

The V and J genes are TRBV5-1 and TRBJ2-7, with a possible D match to TRBD1 (5 bases). V was pared by 0 bases and J by 2 bases, with 12 bases between. This CDR3 comprises 15 residues. Germline V gene lookup returns CDR1 SGHRS and CDR2 YFSETQ. The CDR3 region is CASSLEPGQTYEQYF. CDR3 nucleotides: TGCGCCAGCAGCTTGGAGCCAGGGCAAACCTACGAGCAGTACTTC.

The chain links TRBV7-8 to TRBJ1-5; D remains unclear. Between the trimmed V and J ends, which lost 4 bases and 4 bases, there was a span of 5 bases. CDR3 length: 12 residues. Germline V gene lookup returns CDR1 SGHVS and CDR2 FQNEAQ. The CDR3 DNA reads TGTGCCAGCAGCTCAACAAATCAGCCCCAGCATTTT. Translation gives CASSSTNQPQHF.

The chain uses TRBV5-4 and TRBJ1-2; 7 positions agree with TRBD1. With 0 bases clipped from V and 7 bases from J, the junction kept 6 bases outside the gene matches. CDR1 and CDR2 (germline): SGHNT, YYREEE (reference sequence). The CDR3 is 14 residues long. CDR3 sequence (DNA): TGTGCCAGCAGCTTGGTGGACAGGTCTGGTGGCTACACCTTC. Amino acids: CASSLVDRSGGYTF.

The chain combines TRBV7-3 with TRBJ2-6; the D gene is possibly TRBD1 (6 bases). The V gene's germline CDR1 is SGHTA and CDR2 FQGTGA. The V and J ends lost 0 bases and 4 bases respectively, with 10 bases between them. The CDR3 covers 16 residues. The CDR3 bases are TGTGCCAGCAGCTTAACGGGGGCAGTCGGGGCCAACGTCCTGACTTTC. Translating gives CASSLTGAVGANVLTF.

This chain uses TRBV7-2 with TRBJ2-1; maybe TRBD2 (5 bases). V was pared by 3 bases and J by 8 bases, with 20 bases between. CDR1 SGHTA and CDR2 FQGNSA come from the germline V gene. The CDR3 runs 16 residues. CDR3 nucleotide sequence: TGTGCCAGCAGCTTCGGTCTGGGCGGGCTCTGGGATGAGCAGTTCTTC. Residues: CASSFGLGGLWDEQFF.

The chain combines TRBV11-2 with TRBJ2-3; D gene uncertain. Trimming pared 1 base from V and 5 bases from J, leaving 4 bases between. The CDR3 length is 12 residues. The germline V gene has CDR1 SGHAT and CDR2 FQNNGV. The CDR3 DNA reads as TGTGCCAGCAGCTTAGGGCAAGATACGCAGTATTTT. This codes for CASSLGQDTQYF.

J is TRBJ2-1 and V is TRBV5-4; a possible D gene is TRBD1 (5 bases). The CDR3 contains 11 residues. V shed 1 base and J shed 10 bases, with 6 bases lying between them. CDR1 is SGHNT and CDR2 is YYREEE in the germline V gene (reference sequence). This CDR3 is CASSLRGEQFF. The CDR3 coding sequence is TGTGCCAGCAGCTTGAGGGGCGAGCAGTTCTTC.

The rearrangement uses TRBV27 and TRBJ1-4; a weak D match, TRBD1 (6 bases). With 8 bases removed from V and 6 bases from J, the gap between germline ends came to 16 bases. The CDR3 has 14 residues. Germline V gene sequence: CDR1 MNHEY, CDR2 SMNVEV (reference sequence). The CDR3: CASSTQRQDEKLFF. CDR3 nucleotides: TGTGCCAGCTCAACCCAGAGACAGGATGAAAAACTGTTTTTT. The variable domain in full, completed from reference TRBV27 and TRBJ1-4, reads EAQVTQNPRYLITVTGKKLTVTCSQNMNHEYMSWYRQDPGLGLRQIYYSMNVEVTDKGDVPEGYKVSRKEKRNFPLILESPSPNQTSLYFCASSTQRQDEKLFFGSGTQLSVL.

This chain connects TRBV28 to TRBJ2-1; 7 nucleotides line up with TRBD2. Germline V gene data show CDR1 as MDHEN and CDR2 as SYDVKM. The trim removed 2 bases at V and 7 bases at J, leaving 20 bases unmatched. The CDR3 has 19 residues. Here the CDR3 DNA reads TGTGCCAGCAGTTTAGGGAGACTTCTAGGGGAGGGCAACGGGAATGAGCAGTTCTTC. Its protein is CASSLGRLLGEGNGNEQFF.